Below are 24 T cell receptor beta chains sequenced from a single sample in a study of blood T cells in healthy people across ages. Primed by a sample-barcoded 5' primer and a J-beta primer mix, a second PCR proceeded for 7 to 11 cycles. TCRdb redid the calling of the 5' RACE reads with MiXCR, one entry per CDR3 protein. The sample includes 1,500,000 or so distinct CDR3 sequences, about 45% of them seen just once. Sequencing was carried out using blood. All receptors come from a woman aged 18-29 years in good health.

The chain carries TRBV4-3 and TRBJ1-1, with 12 bases aligning to TRBD1. Trimming took 0 bases from V and 5 from J; bases not matched to a gene: 4. Per the germline V gene, CDR1 is LGHNA and CDR2 is YSLEER. This CDR3 has 16 amino acids. The CDR3 sequence is CASSQDGTGGATEAFF. CDR3 DNA: TGCGCCAGCAGCCAAGACGGGACAGGGGGCGCGACTGAAGCTTTCTTT.

This clonotype was seen once. The chain carries TRBV4-1 and TRBJ1-3; 9 bases map to TRBD1. Per germline, CDR1 MGHRA and CDR2 YSYEKL. The CDR3 consists of 16 residues. V lost 3 bases and J lost 2; bases outside the gene matches: 5. The DNA for the CDR3 is TGCGCCAGCAGCCACCCCGGGACAGGGACTGGAAACACCATATATTTT. The encoded protein is CASSHPGTGTGNTIYF.

This clonotype was observed once. V gene TRBV12-3 or TRBV12-4 combines with J gene TRBJ2-2; TRBD1 might be the D (5 bases). The V and J ends lost 2 bases and 3 bases respectively, with 13 bases between them. The CDR3 contains 16 residues. CDR3 nucleotide sequence: TGTGCCAGCAGTTTAATTGCCTCAGGGTACACCGGGGAGCTGTTTTTT. Translating gives CASSLIASGYTGELFF.

J is TRBJ2-7 and V is TRBV3-1; a possible D gene is TRBD2 (5 bases). Per the germline V gene, CDR1 is LGHDT and CDR2 is YNNKEL (reference sequence). The CDR3 sequence is 15 residues long. V was clipped by 3 bases and J by 4 bases, with 16 bases between them. The CDR3, as DNA: TGTGCCAGCAGCCACTACCGGGAATTCGTATACGAGCAGTACTTC. It translates to CASSHYREFVYEQYF.

The rearrangement joins TRBV20-1 to TRBJ2-5; TRBD1 matches 11 bases. The J call may be wrong; the DNA end is better matched by TRBJ2-7. Germline V gives CDR1 DFQATT, CDR2 SNEGSKA (reference sequence). The CDR3 runs to 14 residues. The CDR3 reads CSARDGQGAIEQYF. CDR3 DNA: TGCAGTGCTCGTGACGGACAGGGGGCAATCGAGCAGTACTTC.

Only a few counts were recorded for this clonotype. V gene TRBV5-6 combines with J gene TRBJ1-2; D is ambiguous. The V end lost 4 bases, the J end lost 8 bases, and 18 bases lay between the germline ends. Germline-derived CDR1 and CDR2 are SGHDT and YYEEEE. CDR3 length: 14 amino acids. The CDR3 is CASSNPSRRVGYTF. DNA of the CDR3: TGTGCCAGCAGCAATCCCAGCCGGCGGGTAGGCTACACCTTC. The variable domain in full, with the rest retrieved from reference TRBV5-6 and TRBJ1-2, is DAGVTQSPTHLIKTRGQQVTLRCSPKSGHDTVSWYQQALGQGPQFIFQYYEEEERQRGNFPDRFSGHQFPNYSSELNVNALLLGDSALYLCASSNPSRRVGYTFGSGTRLTVV.

This clonotype was found many times. The chain carries TRBV30 and TRBJ1-5, with 8 bases identical to TRBD1. The germline V gene encodes CDR1 GTSNPN and CDR2 SVGIG (reference sequence). Unmatched junction bases numbered 5, after V lost 4 bases and J lost 0 bases. The CDR3 has 15 amino acids. CDR3 sequence reads: CAWTPGGPSNQPQHF. The CDR3 DNA is TGTGCCTGGACTCCAGGGGGCCCTAGCAATCAGCCCCAGCATTTT. Using reference TRBV30 and TRBJ1-5 for the parts outside the CDR3, the full variable domain is SQTIHQWPATLVQPVGSPLSLECTVEGTSNPNLYWYRQAAGRGLQLLFYSVGIGQISSEVPQNLSASRPQDRQFILSSKKLLLSDSGFYLCAWTPGGPSNQPQHFGDGTRLSIL.

This clonotype was recorded a few times. The chain uses TRBV6-2 or TRBV6-3 and TRBJ1-2; D is unclear. Germline V gene sequence: CDR1 MNHEY, CDR2 SVGEGT. The ends were cut back, 4 bases at V and 5 bases at J, with 8 bases in the middle. The CDR3 is 12 amino acids. This CDR3 reads CASSFFTYGYTF. The CDR3, as DNA: TGTGCCAGCAGTTTTTTCACATATGGCTACACCTTC.

This clonotype showed up just a few times. The V gene is TRBV6-6, the J gene TRBJ2-1; D is tentatively TRBD1 or TRBD2 (5 bases each). Germline values: CDR1 MNHNY, CDR2 SVGAGI (reference sequence). Trimming stripped 7 bases from V and 9 bases from J, with 10 bases between. The CDR3 loop spans 11 amino acids. The CDR3 sequence is CASMIGAEQFF. The CDR3 nucleotides read TGTGCCAGCATGATCGGGGCTGAGCAGTTCTTC.

The chain employs TRBV27 and TRBJ2-3; D is uncertain. The CDR3 contains 13 residues. Germline V gives CDR1 MNHEY, CDR2 SMNVEV (reference sequence). Trimming stripped 4 bases from V and 3 bases from J, with 8 bases between. CDR3 nucleotides: TGTGCCAGCAGTTATACCCCGACAGATACGCAGTATTTT. The encoded protein is CASSYTPTDTQYF.

This clonotype was seen only a few times. Sequence at one end of the junction differs from germline and may be a read error. The chain has TRBV7-7 and TRBJ2-1; 10 nucleotides align to TRBD1. Germline-derived CDR1 and CDR2 are SSHAT and FNYEAQ (reference sequence). This CDR3 comprises 14 residues. The CDR3 here is CASSSGTGDDEQFF. DNA of the CDR3: TGTGCTAGCAGCTCCGGGACAGGGGACGATGAGCAGTTCTTC.

The sample holds one count of this clonotype. The chain combines TRBV6-5 with TRBJ1-2; the D gene is possibly TRBD1 (6 bases). Germline lookup yields CDR1 MNHEY and CDR2 SVGAGI. The length of the CDR3 is 15 residues. V lost 5 bases and J 0 bases, leaving 13 bases between the germline ends. CDR3 region: CASSGLGHTNYGYTF. The CDR3, as DNA: TGTGCCAGCAGTGGACTGGGACATACTAACTATGGCTACACCTTC.

This clonotype was seen a single time. The chain joins TRBV28 to TRBJ1-1, with TRBD1 matching 7 bases. The CDR3 is 14 amino acids. Trimming cost V 6 bases and J 4 bases; bases outside gene matches: 8. CDR1 MDHEN and CDR2 SYDVKM come from the germline V gene. CDR3: CASRVQGGSTEAFF. The CDR3 DNA follows: TGTGCCAGCAGGGTCCAGGGGGGTAGCACTGAAGCTTTCTTT.

The chain joins TRBV24-1 to TRBJ2-7; a possible D gene is TRBD2 (6 bases). The J call is doubtful: the DNA matches TRBJ2-5 better. This CDR3 has 15 amino acids. Germline V gene data show CDR1 as KGHDR and CDR2 as SFDVKD. The CDR3 sequence is CATSDPGEPRETQYF. DNA of the CDR3: TGTGCCACCAGTGATCCGGGGGAGCCGCGGGAGACCCAGTACTTC.

The chain combines TRBV7-8 with TRBJ2-1; TRBD1 agrees at 8 bases. The length of the CDR3 is 16 residues. The V and J ends lost 2 bases and 2 bases, in that order; junction bases with no gene match: 5. The germline gives CDR1 SGHVS, CDR2 FQNEAQ. For the CDR3, the DNA is TGTGCCAGCAGCTTATATCAGGGGGCTACCTACAATGAGCAGTTCTTC. This codes for CASSLYQGATYNEQFF.

The sample holds a few counts of this clonotype. The chain recombines TRBV7-9 with TRBJ2-5, with D hard to call. Germline values: CDR1 SEHNR, CDR2 FQNEAQ (reference sequence). V lost 5 bases and J lost 0, with 16 bases in between. The CDR3 sequence is 16 residues long. This CDR3 is CASSLQRLLYQETQYF. DNA for the CDR3: TGTGCCAGCAGCCTCCAACGACTCCTGTACCAAGAGACCCAGTACTTC. Full variable domain (outside the CDR3, taken from reference TRBV7-9 and TRBJ2-5): DTGVSQNPRHKITKRGQNVTFRCDPISEHNRLYWYRQTLGQGPEFLTYFQNEAQLEKSRLLSDRFSAERPKGSFSTLEIQRTEQGDSAMYLCASSLQRLLYQETQYFGPGTRLLVL.

The chain employs TRBV20-1 and TRBJ2-7; D may be TRBD2 (6 bases). V lost 3 bases and J lost 2, with 11 bases in between. The CDR3 spans 13 residues. Per germline, CDR1 DFQATT and CDR2 SNEGSKA (reference sequence). CDR3 region: CSASREEPYEQYF. CDR3 in DNA: TGCAGTGCTAGCAGGGAGGAACCCTACGAGCAGTACTTC.

This clonotype has only a few counts. The chain is built from TRBV6-1 and TRBJ2-7; 12 nucleotides match TRBD2. Germline V gene data show CDR1 as MNHNS and CDR2 as SASEGT. The CDR3 covers 14 residues. Germline trimming cut 6 bases from V and 5 bases from J; bases unmatched to any gene: 5. The CDR3 region has the DNA TGTGCCAGCAGGGCGGGACTAGCGGGCCACGAGCAGTACTTC. Translation: CASRAGLAGHEQYF.

The genes are TRBV7-2 and TRBJ2-7, with TRBD2 as a possible D gene (6 bases). Germline loops: CDR1 SGHTA, CDR2 FQGNSA. V dropped 1 base and J dropped 1 base, with 11 bases sitting between them. The CDR3 consists of 15 residues. CDR3 coding DNA: TGTGCCAGCAGCTTAGGGAGGGCGCGTTCCTACGAGCAGTACTTC. Amino acid sequence: CASSLGRARSYEQYF.

This clonotype was seen repeatedly, ten times or more. The rearrangement links TRBV27 to TRBJ2-1, with D uncertain. The germline CDR1 and CDR2 sequences are MNHEY and SMNVEV (reference sequence). The length of the CDR3 is 11 residues. V lost 10 bases and J lost 5, with 9 bases in between. CDR3 protein: CANGTNNEQFF. CDR3 in DNA: TGTGCCAATGGCACTAACAATGAGCAGTTCTTC.

The CDR3 loop reads CASSQGPTGSTNEKLFF. As DNA, the CDR3 is TGCGCCAGCAGCCAAGGCCCCACAGGTTCGACTAATGAAAAACTGTTTTTT. This rearrangement joins TRBV4-1 to TRBJ1-4; the D gene is possibly TRBD1 (5 bases). Germline CDR1 is MGHRA and CDR2 is YSYEKL. CDR3 size: 17 residues. V gave up 1 base and J gave up 2 bases, with 14 bases separating them.

In its sample, this clonotype was seen a few times. The V and J genes are TRBV10-3 and TRBJ1-1; 10 bases are shared with TRBD1. J gave up 5 bases and V 3 bases, and 3 bases lay outside the gene matches. CDR1 is ENHRY and CDR2 is SYGVKD in the germline V gene. The CDR3 extends over 14 amino acids. CDR3 sequence (DNA): TGTGCCATCAGTGACGGACAGGGGGGAACTGAAGCTTTCTTT. It encodes CAISDGQGGTEAFF.

The J gene is TRBJ2-7, the V gene TRBV9, with D possibly matching TRBD2 (6 bases). Trimming removed 3 bases at V and 4 bases at J, with 14 bases between. The CDR3 consists of 14 residues. Germline values: CDR1 SGDLS, CDR2 YYNGEE. CDR3 sequence: CASSAGGRGYEQYF. DNA of the CDR3: TGTGCCAGCAGCGCCGGGGGAAGAGGGTACGAGCAGTACTTC.

This clonotype came up a few times. This chain joins TRBV12-5 and TRBJ1-2; TRBD1 agrees at 7 bases. The germline gives CDR1 LGHNT, CDR2 FRNRAP. Trimming took 5 bases from V and 3 from J; bases not matched to a gene: 6. The CDR3 length is 14 residues. CDR3 residues: CASGMGQPHYGYTF. The CDR3 DNA follows: TGTGCTAGTGGTATGGGACAGCCCCACTATGGCTACACCTTC.